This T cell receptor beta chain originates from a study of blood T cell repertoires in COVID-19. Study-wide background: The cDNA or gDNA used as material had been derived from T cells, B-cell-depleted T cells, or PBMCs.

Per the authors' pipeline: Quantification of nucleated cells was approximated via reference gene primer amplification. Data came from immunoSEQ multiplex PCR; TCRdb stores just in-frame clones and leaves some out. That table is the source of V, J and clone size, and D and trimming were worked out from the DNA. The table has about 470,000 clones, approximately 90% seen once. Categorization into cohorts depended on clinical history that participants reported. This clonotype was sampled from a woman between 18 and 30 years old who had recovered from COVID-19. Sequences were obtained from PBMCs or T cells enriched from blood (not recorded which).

The CDR3 is CASSKGEGDSSYEQYF. In DNA, the CDR3 is TGTGCCAGCAGCAAAGGAGAGGGGGATAGCTCCTACGAGCAGTACTTC. The chain combines TRBV21-1 with TRBJ2-7; the table's D gene call, TRBD1, was not cross checked with the DNA. TRBV21-1 counts as a pseudogene. The CDR3 consists of 16 residues.